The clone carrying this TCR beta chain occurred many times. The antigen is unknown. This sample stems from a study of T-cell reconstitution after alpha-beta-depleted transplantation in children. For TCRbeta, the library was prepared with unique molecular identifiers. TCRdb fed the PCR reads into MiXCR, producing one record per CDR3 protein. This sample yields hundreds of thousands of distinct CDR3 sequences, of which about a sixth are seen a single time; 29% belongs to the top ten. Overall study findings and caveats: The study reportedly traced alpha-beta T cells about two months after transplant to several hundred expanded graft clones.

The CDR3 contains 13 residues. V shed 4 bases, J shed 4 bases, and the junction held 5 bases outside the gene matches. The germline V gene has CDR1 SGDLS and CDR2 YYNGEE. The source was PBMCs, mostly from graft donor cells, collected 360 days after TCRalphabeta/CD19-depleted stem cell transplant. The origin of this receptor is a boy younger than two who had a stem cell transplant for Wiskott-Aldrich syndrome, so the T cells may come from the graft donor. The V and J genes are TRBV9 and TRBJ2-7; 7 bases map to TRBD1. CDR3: CASSPGQPYEQYF. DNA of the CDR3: TGTGCCAGCAGCCCGGGACAGCCATACGAGCAGTACTTC.